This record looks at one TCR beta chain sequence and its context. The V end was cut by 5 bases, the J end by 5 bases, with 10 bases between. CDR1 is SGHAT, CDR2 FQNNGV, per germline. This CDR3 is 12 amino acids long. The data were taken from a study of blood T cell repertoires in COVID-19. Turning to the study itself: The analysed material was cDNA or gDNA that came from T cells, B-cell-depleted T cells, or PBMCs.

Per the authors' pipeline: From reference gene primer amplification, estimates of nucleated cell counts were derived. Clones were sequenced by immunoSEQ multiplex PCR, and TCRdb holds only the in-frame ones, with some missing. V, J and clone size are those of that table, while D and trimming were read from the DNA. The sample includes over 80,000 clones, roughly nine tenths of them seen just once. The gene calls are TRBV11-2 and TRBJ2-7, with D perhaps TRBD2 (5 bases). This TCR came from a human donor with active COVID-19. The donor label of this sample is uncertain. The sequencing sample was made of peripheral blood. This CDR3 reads CASSELGDEQYF. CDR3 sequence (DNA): TGTGCCAGCAGCGAACTAGGCGACGAGCAGTACTTC.